One sample yielded the 7 T cell receptor beta chains listed below, sequenced in a study of vaccination and CD4 T cells after COVID-19. Treatment in this sample: roughly nine-day PBMC culture with coronavirus spike peptide pools or control peptides (ViraFEST assay). Cultured CD4+ T cells had their DNA profiled by the Oncomine TCR Beta short-read assay. A single record per CDR3 protein comes from TCRdb applying MiXCR to the PCR reads. The sample has some 18,000 distinct CDR3 sequences, roughly 60% seen once. These receptors lack a known antigen. Sequenced input: CD4+ T cells from blood, cultured in vitro. All receptors derive from a human donor who had recovered from COVID-19.

The chain couples TRBV5-5 to TRBJ2-2, with D possibly being TRBD2 (6 bases). V lost 4 bases, J lost 0 bases, and 10 bases lay in between. CDR1 and CDR2 (germline): SGHKS, YYEKEE (reference sequence). The CDR3 length is 15 residues. The CDR3, as DNA: TGTGCCAGCAGCCTCGGGACTCCGAACACCGGGGAGCTGTTTTTT. Amino acid sequence: CASSLGTPNTGELFF.

The chain carries TRBV28 and TRBJ2-4; no reliable D call. V gave up 4 bases and J gave up 8 bases, with 9 bases separating them. Germline lookup yields CDR1 MDHEN and CDR2 SYDVKM. CDR3 length: 12 residues. CDR3: CASSWLGDIQYF. For the CDR3, the DNA is TGTGCCAGCAGTTGGTTGGGTGACATTCAGTACTTC.

This chain links TRBV29-1 with TRBJ2-7; D is unclear. V gave up 5 bases and J gave up 0 bases, with 11 bases separating them. CDR3 length: 13 residues. Germline V gene data show CDR1 as SQVTM and CDR2 as ANQGSEA. CDR3 loop: CSVFLRFSYEQYF. DNA of the CDR3: TGCAGCGTTTTTCTCAGGTTCTCCTACGAGCAGTACTTC.

The chain employs TRBV19 and TRBJ1-2; TRBD1 might be the D (5 bases). This CDR3 comprises 13 residues. The V end lost 5 bases, the J end lost 6 bases, and 13 bases lay between the germline ends. Germline CDR1 is LNHDA and CDR2 is SQIVND (reference sequence). The CDR3 here is CASSVRVGDGYTF. The CDR3 DNA reads as TGTGCCAGTAGTGTCAGGGTCGGGGATGGCTACACCTTC.

The chain couples TRBV12-3 or TRBV12-4 to TRBJ2-2; possible D gene TRBD1, 6 bases. The CDR3 extends over 17 amino acids. The ends were cut back, 1 base at V and 5 bases at J, with 17 bases in the middle. Here the CDR3 reads CASSLGALRQATGELFF. CDR3 DNA: TGTGCCAGCAGTTTAGGGGCCCTTAGACAGGCGACCGGGGAGCTGTTTTTT.

J is TRBJ1-2 and V is TRBV7-2; D might be TRBD1 (5 bases). The CDR3 contains 13 residues. V lost 1 base to trimming and J lost 8 bases, with 11 bases between them. Germline lookup yields CDR1 SGHTA and CDR2 FQGNSA. In nucleotides, the CDR3 is TGTGCCAGCAGCTTAGGAGGGGCGGGGGGCTACACCTTC. Encoded protein: CASSLGGAGGYTF.

The gene calls are TRBV20-1 and TRBJ2-1; 7 bases fit TRBD2. Germline CDR1 is DFQATT and CDR2 is SNEGSKA (reference sequence). CDR3 size: 13 residues. V was pared by 5 bases and J by 7 bases, with 8 bases of the junction left unmatched. The CDR3 region is CSAPTSWKNEQFF. The DNA of the CDR3 is TGCAGTGCTCCGACTAGCTGGAAGAATGAGCAGTTCTTC.